One sample yielded the 22 T cell receptor beta chains listed below, sequenced in a study of blood T cell repertoires in COVID-19. The method was immunoSEQ multiplex PCR; TCRdb's version includes in-frame clones alone and lacks a portion of them. The data show roughly 63,000 clones, 85% to 90% seen once. Sequenced: peripheral blood. The source is a man in his fifties or sixties with acute or convalescent COVID-19.

The chain couples TRBV4-2 to TRBJ1-1; 10 bases are a match to TRBD1. CDR3 length: 19 residues. The ends lost 1 base at V and 0 bases at J; junction bases unmatched: 11. The germline CDR1 and CDR2 sequences are LGHNA and YNFKEQ. The CDR3 loop is CASSQGYDRGPLLNTEAFF. The CDR3 region has the DNA TGTGCCAGCAGCCAAGGATACGACAGGGGGCCCCTCCTGAACACTGAAGCTTTCTTT.

The chain couples TRBV19 to TRBJ2-1; 10 bases align to TRBD1. CDR1 LNHDA and CDR2 SQIVND come from the germline V gene (reference sequence). This CDR3 is built from 15 residues. V was clipped by 4 bases and J by 6 bases; unmatched bases: 6. CDR3 bases: TGTGCCAGTAGTAAGCGACAGGGGGCGCGCAATGAGCAGTTCTTC. Its protein is CASSKRQGARNEQFF.

The rearrangement links TRBV7-9 to TRBJ2-7; the match to TRBD1 covers 8 bases. CDR3 length: 16 amino acids. Unmatched junction bases numbered 9, after V lost 5 bases and J lost 0 bases. The germline CDR1 and CDR2 sequences are SEHNR and FQNEAQ (reference sequence). The CDR3 protein is CASSTIRDRNSYEQYF. CDR3 sequence (DNA): TGTGCCAGCAGCACCATTAGGGACAGGAACTCCTACGAGCAGTACTTC.

In this sample, this clone turned up once. The CDR3 loop is CASSFSGPTDTQYF. DNA for the CDR3: TGTGCCAGCAGCTTTAGCGGCCCCACAGATACGCAGTATTTT. The rearrangement uses TRBV7-2 and TRBJ2-3, with D perhaps matching TRBD2 (6 bases). V lost 3 bases and J lost 2, with 9 bases in between. Germline assignment: CDR1 SGHTA and CDR2 FQGNSA. The CDR3 spans 14 residues.

The chain couples TRBV6-1 to TRBJ2-5; 7 nucleotides match TRBD1. This CDR3 region has 14 residues. Germline V lookup: CDR1 MNHNS, CDR2 SASEGT. V was pared by 2 bases and J by 2 bases, with 2 bases of the junction left unmatched. CDR3 sequence reads: CASSELGQQETQYF. The CDR3 nucleotides are TGTGCCAGCAGTGAACTGGGACAGCAAGAGACCCAGTACTTC.

The chain links TRBV5-5 to TRBJ2-2; TRBD2 agrees at 10 bases. Germline CDR1 reads SGHKS; CDR2 reads YYEKEE (reference sequence). The CDR3 loop spans 17 amino acids. The junction had 7 bases not matched to a gene; V was cut back by 4 bases and J by 1 base. CDR3 nucleotide sequence: TGTGCCAGCAGCCCCCGTTTAGCGGGAGGGAACACCGGGGAGCTGTTTTTT. Translating gives CASSPRLAGGNTGELFF.

Turning to this clone: Its ends do not fully match the called genes, so a read error is possible. V usage is TRBV11-2 and J usage is TRBJ1-2; 9 positions match TRBD1. CDR3 length equals 14 residues. The V gene's germline CDR1 is SGHAT and CDR2 FQNNGV. The CDR3 DNA is TGTGCCAGCAGCTCAATCACAGGGGGCCGTTTCAATCCCTTC. Translated: CASSSITGGRFNPF.

The V call is TRBV6-2 or TRBV6-3, the J call TRBJ1-1; 8 bases line up with TRBD1. The CDR3 is made up of 17 amino acids. Per the germline V gene, CDR1 is MNHEY and CDR2 is SVGEGT. V dropped 4 bases and J dropped 1; count of bases not matched to a gene: 11. CDR3 sequence (DNA): TGTGCCAGCAGTTTCGGACCGGACAGGGTTAAGAACACTGAAGCTTTCTTT. Translated, it gives CASSFGPDRVKNTEAFF.

The rearrangement uses TRBV19 and TRBJ2-1; D is uncertain. Germline CDR1 is LNHDA and CDR2 is SQIVND (reference sequence). V lost 5 bases, J lost 1 base, and 6 bases lay in between. This CDR3 comprises 13 residues. The CDR3 here is CASSPRSYNEQFF. The CDR3 DNA is TGTGCCAGTAGTCCCCGGTCCTACAATGAGCAGTTCTTC.

The rearrangement links TRBV24-1 to TRBJ2-1, with a possible D match to TRBD1 (6 bases). The CDR3 loop spans 14 amino acids. Germline CDR1 reads KGHDR; CDR2 reads SFDVKD. Trimming removed 7 bases at V and 7 bases at J, with 16 bases between. Here the CDR3 DNA reads TGTGCCACCAGGGGGGCGACAGGCGGAAATGAGCAGTTCTTC. Protein: CATRGATGGNEQFF.

The chain uses TRBV7-8 and TRBJ2-1, with D maybe TRBD2 (6 bases). V was shortened by 3 bases and J by 5 bases, with 8 bases between the two germline ends. CDR3 length: 13 amino acids. Germline V gene lookup returns CDR1 SGHVS and CDR2 FQNEAQ. The CDR3 sequence: CASSLGTHNEQFF. In DNA form, the CDR3 reads TGTGCCAGCAGCTTGGGGACTCACAATGAGCAGTTCTTC.

This chain links TRBV9 with TRBJ2-5; D unresolved. CDR3 size: 14 residues. CDR1 is SGDLS and CDR2 is YYNGEE in the germline V gene. V was clipped by 0 bases and J by 2 bases, with 8 bases between them. CDR3 amino acids: CASSVGRGQETQYF. Written as DNA, the CDR3 is TGTGCCAGCAGCGTAGGTCGCGGACAAGAGACCCAGTACTTC.

This clone was seen just once. J is TRBJ2-5 and V is TRBV7-2; no clear D. This CDR3 is 13 amino acids long. Germline V gene sequence: CDR1 SGHTA, CDR2 FQGNSA. Trimming took 5 bases from V and 5 from J, leaving 12 bases between them. DNA of the CDR3: TGTGCCAGCAGCCGTGACGCCGGGGAGACCCAGTACTTC. It encodes CASSRDAGETQYF.

The chain carries TRBV4-1 and TRBJ2-1; TRBD2 agrees at 9 bases. CDR3 size: 15 residues. Germline trimming cut 4 bases from V and 8 bases from J; bases unmatched to any gene: 9. Germline CDR1 is MGHRA and CDR2 is YSYEKL. In DNA, the CDR3 is TGCGCCAGCAGCCCTCGGACTAGCGTGGGGGATGAGCAGTTCTTC. This gives the protein CASSPRTSVGDEQFF.

V is TRBV29-1 and J is TRBJ1-4; D might be TRBD1 (6 bases). The germline V gene has CDR1 SQVTM and CDR2 ANQGSEA. The germline V and J ends were trimmed by 6 bases and 7 bases, with 15 bases remaining between them. This CDR3 has 13 residues. The CDR3 bases are TGCAGCGTCTCTGATACAGGGAGTGAAAAACTGTTTTTT. This encodes CSVSDTGSEKLFF.

The chain recombines TRBV19 with TRBJ1-6; no firm D call. Germline V gene data show CDR1 as LNHDA and CDR2 as SQIVND (reference sequence). Trimming took 4 bases from V and 9 from J, leaving 7 bases between them. The CDR3 has 12 amino acids. This CDR3 reads CASSNLRSPLHF. CDR3 in DNA: TGTGCCAGTAGTAACTTGCGTTCACCCCTCCACTTT.

V and J are TRBV7-2 and TRBJ1-4; the D is unclear. The CDR3 runs to 13 residues. Trimming left V 4 bases short and J 10 bases short, with 13 bases between. Germline assignment: CDR1 SGHTA and CDR2 FQGNSA. CDR3 nucleotide sequence: TGTGCCAGCAGCTCTACCACGCGGGGAAAACTGTTTTTT. Translated, it gives CASSSTTRGKLFF.

The chain joins TRBV24-1 to TRBJ2-2, with 7 bases that match TRBD1. Germline loops: CDR1 KGHDR, CDR2 SFDVKD. The CDR3 has 16 amino acids. J lost 5 bases, V lost 5 bases, and 10 bases had no gene match. The DNA for the CDR3 is TGTGCCACCAGTGGGCCGACAGGGTTCGTAACCGGGGAGCTGTTTTTT. This translates into CATSGPTGFVTGELFF.

The gene calls are TRBV5-1 and TRBJ2-7; a weak D match, TRBD2 (6 bases). V lost 2 bases, J lost 7 bases, and 16 bases lay in between. The germline CDR1 and CDR2 sequences are SGHRS and YFSETQ. The CDR3 is 14 residues long. DNA of the CDR3: TGCGCCAGCAGCTTTAATTCTCTTGGGAGGGAGCAGTACTTC. This translates into CASSFNSLGREQYF.

The chain links TRBV24-1 to TRBJ2-1; 10 positions match TRBD1. V trimming: 1 base; J trimming: 7 bases; junction bases outside the gene matches: 6. CDR3 size: 16 residues. The V gene's germline CDR1 is KGHDR and CDR2 SFDVKD. CDR3 sequence: CATSDFRDRGVNEQFF. The CDR3 nucleotides read TGTGCCACCAGTGATTTTCGGGACAGGGGTGTAAATGAGCAGTTCTTC.

This clone occurred once. The chain carries TRBV18 and TRBJ2-2; 13 bases fit TRBD2. The CDR3 loop spans 15 amino acids. Trimming removed 8 bases from V and 4 bases from J; junction bases left unmatched: 4. Germline V lookup: CDR1 KGHSH, CDR2 LQKENI. CDR3 DNA: TGTGCCAGCGGACTAGCGGGAGACGGCACCGGGGAGCTGTTTTTT. This codes for CASGLAGDGTGELFF.

The chain combines TRBV28 with TRBJ1-3, with a tentative D call TRBD1 (6 bases). The germline V and J ends were trimmed by 4 bases and 0 bases, with 10 bases remaining between them. This CDR3 spans 15 amino acids. CDR1 is MDHEN, CDR2 SYDVKM, per germline. The CDR3 protein is CASSSPTGSGNTIYF. CDR3 in DNA: TGTGCCAGCAGTTCCCCGACAGGCTCTGGAAACACCATATATTTT.